Presented here are 30 T cell receptor beta chains from one specimen sequenced in a study of T-cell reconstitution after alpha-beta-depleted transplantation in children. A library of TCRbeta sequences, prepared with unique molecular identifiers, was generated. TCRdb fed the PCR reads into MiXCR, producing one record per CDR3 protein. This sample has some 190,000 distinct CDR3 sequences, with around 10% found just once. The source was PBMCs, collected before TCRalphabeta/CD19-depleted stem cell transplant. The source is a boy aged 2-15 years with acute myeloid leukemia, due to receive a stem cell transplant.

Points on this clonotype: This could be a read error, since a much larger clone is one nucleotide away. The chain uses TRBV14 and TRBJ2-1; 8 bases align to TRBD2. There are 16 residues in the CDR3. V lost 4 bases to trimming and J lost 6 bases; unmatched junction nucleotides: 11. The V gene's germline CDR1 is SGHDN and CDR2 FVKESK. The chain's CDR3 is CASSLGGIAGFNEQFF. In DNA, the CDR3 is TGTGCCAGCAGCCTGGGGGGGATAGCGGGATTCAATGAGCAGTTCTTC.

The chain recombines TRBV3-1 with TRBJ2-1, with D possibly matching TRBD2 (6 bases). CDR3 length: 16 amino acids. CDR1 is LGHDT and CDR2 is YNNKEL in the germline V gene (reference sequence). Trimming pared 1 base from V and 0 bases from J, leaving 10 bases between. The CDR3 DNA is TGTGCCAGCAGCCAAGTAGCGGCCCTCTCCTACAATGAGCAGTTCTTC. Translated: CASSQVAALSYNEQFF.

There are many counts of this clonotype. This sequence joins TRBV20-1 and TRBJ2-7; D is undetermined. V was cut by 6 bases and J by 2 bases, with 14 bases left in between. The CDR3 is 13 residues long. Germline V CDR1 and CDR2: DFQATT, SNEGSKA (reference sequence). DNA for the CDR3: TGCAGTGCAGACATAGGAGCTACCTACGAGCAGTACTTC. Its protein product is CSADIGATYEQYF.

This clonotype was observed at least ten times. The chain employs TRBV28 and TRBJ2-2, with TRBD2 matching over 7 bases. V shed 5 bases, J shed 2 bases, and the junction held 5 bases outside the gene matches. The CDR3 has 15 residues. Per germline, CDR1 MDHEN and CDR2 SYDVKM. The CDR3 sequence is CASSGDYLNTGELFF. The DNA of the CDR3 is TGTGCCAGCAGTGGGGACTACCTAAACACCGGGGAGCTGTTTTTT. The whole variable domain, filled in from reference TRBV28 and TRBJ2-2, reads DVKVTQSSRYLVKRTGEKVFLECVQDMDHENMFWYRQDPGLGLRLIYFSYDVKMKEKGDIPEGYSVSREKKERFSLILESASTNQTSMYLCASSGDYLNTGELFFGEGSRLTVL.

In this sample, this clonotype turned up many times. The chain is built from TRBV5-5 and TRBJ2-3; 10 bases fit TRBD1. The ends lost 0 bases at V and 5 bases at J; junction bases unmatched: 9. Per germline, CDR1 SGHKS and CDR2 YYEKEE (reference sequence). This CDR3 spans 17 amino acids. The CDR3 loop is CASSLGSDRGLVDTQYF. In DNA form, the CDR3 reads TGTGCCAGCAGCTTGGGCTCTGACAGGGGGCTAGTAGATACGCAGTATTTT. The variable domain in full, completed from reference TRBV5-5 and TRBJ2-3, reads DAGVTQSPTHLIKTRGQQVTLRCSPISGHKSVSWYQQVLGQGPQFIFQYYEKEERGRGNFPDRFSARQFPNYSSELNVNALLLGDSALYLCASSLGSDRGLVDTQYFGPGTRLTVL.

In its sample, this clonotype was seen once. Possible read error: a much larger clone is one base away. The rearrangement uses TRBV28 and TRBJ2-1; the D is unclear. The CDR3 spans 17 residues. Per germline, CDR1 MDHEN and CDR2 SYDVKM. The CDR3 loop is CASSLGATRMEFYEQSF. The CDR3 DNA is TGTGCCAGCAGTTTAGGCGCAACTCGGATGGAGTTTTATGAGCAGTCCTTC.

This clonotype was picked up many times. V gene TRBV29-1 combines with J gene TRBJ2-3; D perhaps matches TRBD1 (5 bases). Germline-derived CDR1 and CDR2 are SQVTM and ANQGSEA. The CDR3 loop spans 14 amino acids. Trimming cost V 1 base and J 1 base, with 9 bases left between them. CDR3 sequence: CSVEGGSGTDTQYF. As DNA, the CDR3 is TGCAGCGTTGAAGGGGGCTCGGGCACAGATACGCAGTATTTT.

Ten or more counts support this clonotype. This sequence joins TRBV27 and TRBJ2-3; 11 bases agree with TRBD2. Germline CDR1 is MNHEY and CDR2 is SMNVEV (reference sequence). V shed 3 bases and J 4 bases; nucleotides not matched to a gene: 9. The CDR3 contains 17 residues. Written as DNA, the CDR3 is TGTGCCAGCAGTTTCTCCCGGACTAGCGGGTCCCCAGATACGCAGTATTTT. The encoded protein is CASSFSRTSGSPDTQYF.

Remarks on this clonotype: One junction end disagrees with the germline gene, perhaps due to a read error. This chain joins TRBV20-1 and TRBJ1-5, with 8 bases aligning to TRBD1. The CDR3 loop spans 16 amino acids. Germline V CDR1 and CDR2: DFQATT, SNEGSKA (reference sequence). Here the CDR3 reads CCATSADRVRNQPQHF. CDR3 coding DNA: TGCTGTGCTACCTCCGCGGACAGGGTACGGAATCAGCCCCAGCATTTT.

This clonotype was found many times. This sequence joins TRBV2 and TRBJ2-1; 13 bases fit TRBD2. V was pared by 6 bases and J by 4 bases, with 3 bases of the junction left unmatched. The CDR3 runs 15 residues. The V gene's germline CDR1 is SNHLY and CDR2 FYNNEI. CDR3 sequence: CASRGLAGSYNEQFF. The CDR3 nucleotides read TGTGCCAGCAGGGGACTAGCGGGGTCATACAATGAGCAGTTCTTC.

This clonotype occurred many times. CDR3 loop: CASSTPTGQGGNEQFF. As DNA, the CDR3 is TGTGCCAGTAGTACACCCACCGGACAGGGGGGGAATGAGCAGTTCTTC. The chain combines TRBV19 with TRBJ2-1; 10 bases align to TRBD1. The ends lost 4 bases at V and 7 bases at J; junction bases unmatched: 10. The CDR3 runs 16 residues. The germline V gene has CDR1 LNHDA and CDR2 SQIVND (reference sequence).

This clonotype was seen once. This chain uses TRBV3-1 with TRBJ2-5, with 15 positions matching TRBD2. Looked up from germline, CDR1 is LGHDT and CDR2 is YNNKEL (reference sequence). With 11 bases clipped from V and 2 bases from J, the junction kept 21 bases outside the gene matches. The CDR3 has 20 residues. The CDR3 coding sequence is TGTGCCTGCACCCAAGAAACCCCGGGACTAGCGGGAGGATGGCAAGAGACCCAGTACTTC. This gives the protein CACTQETPGLAGGWQETQYF.

Points on this clonotype: A read error may explain this, as a much larger clone is one base away. The chain employs TRBV5-1 and TRBJ1-1; no definite D call. Germline V gives CDR1 SGHRS, CDR2 YFSETQ. This CDR3 is 13 amino acids long. The V end was cut by 1 base, the J end by 1 base, with 5 bases between. CDR3 amino acids: CASSLWWNTEAFF. In DNA form, the CDR3 reads TGCGCCAGCAGCTTGTGGTGGAACACTGAAGCTTTCTTT.

The chain's CDR3 is CASSARGLPMNTEAFF. The CDR3 nucleotides read TGTGCCAGCAGTGCCCGCGGTCTTCCCATGAACACTGAAGCTTTCTTT. V gene TRBV6-1 combines with J gene TRBJ1-1; D is uncertain. The CDR3 extends over 16 amino acids. Germline V CDR1 and CDR2: MNHNS, SASEGT. V was pared by 4 bases and J by 0 bases, with 15 bases between.

This clonotype showed up many times. The chain links TRBV5-1 to TRBJ2-7, with D perhaps given as TRBD1 or TRBD2 (6 bases each). The germline V gene encodes CDR1 SGHRS and CDR2 YFSETQ. V shed 4 bases and J shed 6 bases, with 17 bases lying between them. The CDR3 spans 14 residues. Here the CDR3 reads CASSRQEGAGEQYF. The CDR3 DNA sequence: TGCGCCAGCAGCAGACAGGAGGGAGCCGGCGAGCAGTACTTC.

This clonotype was seen many times. The chain couples TRBV6-5 to TRBJ2-7; no firm D call. Germline V lookup: CDR1 MNHEY, CDR2 SVGAGI. This CDR3 spans 16 amino acids. Trimming took 2 bases from V and 0 from J, leaving 14 bases between them. The CDR3 protein is CASSYGYTSFSYEQYV. The DNA for the CDR3 is TGTGCCAGCAGTTACGGTTACACTTCTTTCTCCTACGAGCAGTACGTC.

This clonotype was picked up many times. The chain joins TRBV7-9 to TRBJ2-3; 9 positions agree with TRBD2. This CDR3 comprises 15 residues. CDR1 is SEHNR and CDR2 is FQNEAQ in the germline V gene (reference sequence). With V trimmed by 4 bases and J by 6 bases, 8 bases remained unmatched. In DNA, the CDR3 is TGTGCCAGCAGCTCCGCTAGCGGGACCTCGGATACGCAGTATTTT. It specifies CASSSASGTSDTQYF.

There are many counts of this clonotype. The CDR3 sequence is CASSLAGVHYTF. The CDR3, as DNA: TGCGCCAGCAGCTTGGCAGGGGTTCACTACACCTTC. The rearrangement joins TRBV5-1 to TRBJ1-2; weak D call: TRBD1 (6 bases). Germline CDR1 SGHRS, CDR2 YFSETQ. Trimming took off 0 bases at V and 10 bases at J, with 10 bases between the two ends. The length of the CDR3 is 12 residues.

This clonotype was counted many times. The CDR3 here is CASSDGGRATDTQYF. CDR3 nucleotides: TGTGCCAGCAGTGACGGCGGGAGGGCCACAGATACGCAGTATTTT. The genes are TRBV6-4 and TRBJ2-3; 9 positions match TRBD2. The CDR3 has 15 amino acids. After removal of 2 bases from V and 2 bases from J, the junction contained 2 bases not matched to a gene. Per the germline V gene, CDR1 is MRHNA and CDR2 is SNTAGT.

Ten or more counts support this clonotype. The rearrangement joins TRBV11-2 to TRBJ2-7, with 8 positions matching TRBD2. The CDR3 covers 15 residues. The V gene's germline CDR1 is SGHAT and CDR2 FQNNGV. J lost 4 bases, V lost 1 base, and 6 bases had no gene match. CDR3 in DNA: TGTGCCAGCAGCTTAGCTTACGGGAGGGTTTACGAGCAGTACTTC. It encodes CASSLAYGRVYEQYF.

Concerning this clonotype itself: Since a much larger clone is just one base distant, this may be a read error. The chain joins TRBV7-9 to TRBJ1-2; the D gene is possibly TRBD1 (5 bases). CDR1 is SEHNR and CDR2 is FQNEAQ in the germline V gene (reference sequence). This CDR3 is 16 amino acids long. The CDR3 DNA is TGTGCCAGCAGCATGAGCGGACCCAGGGACTTTTATGGCGACACCTTC. Translation: CASSMSGPRDFYGDTF.

This clonotype was seen repeatedly, ten times or more. This chain connects TRBV30 to TRBJ2-1; no firm D call. Trimming took 2 bases from V and 7 from J, leaving 3 bases between them. The CDR3 length is 10 residues. Looked up from germline, CDR1 is GTSNPN and CDR2 is SVGIG (reference sequence). Here the CDR3 DNA reads TGTGCCTGGAGTCGGAATGAGCAGTTCTTC. It encodes CAWSRNEQFF.

This clonotype came up a few times. The gene calls are TRBV11-2 and TRBJ2-3, with 15 bases fitting TRBD2. V shed 0 bases, J shed 8 bases, and the junction held 3 bases outside the gene matches. This CDR3 spans 16 amino acids. Germline assignment: CDR1 SGHAT and CDR2 FQNNGV. In DNA, the CDR3 is TGTGCCAGCAGCTTAGACGGGACTAGCGGGAGGACTACGCAGTATTTT. Translated, it gives CASSLDGTSGRTTQYF.

Many counts were recorded for this clonotype. The DNA of the CDR3 is TGCGCCAGCAGGTGGAACACTGAAGCTTTCTTT. Its translation: CASRWNTEAFF. This rearrangement joins TRBV5-1 to TRBJ1-1; D is ambiguous. Germline values: CDR1 SGHRS, CDR2 YFSETQ. V gave up 5 bases and J gave up 1 base, with 3 bases separating them. This CDR3 is built from 11 residues.

This clonotype has ten or more counts. The rearrangement uses TRBV30 and TRBJ2-1; D may be TRBD2 (6 bases). The V and J ends lost 4 bases and 7 bases respectively, with 8 bases between them. The CDR3 spans 11 residues. Germline assignment: CDR1 GTSNPN and CDR2 SVGIG (reference sequence). CDR3 bases: TGTGCCTGGAAGGACTATAATGAGCAGTTCTTC. Encoded protein: CAWKDYNEQFF.

This clonotype was picked up many times. This chain connects TRBV20-1 to TRBJ2-2, with 14 bases matching TRBD2. CDR1 and CDR2 from the germline V gene are DFQATT and SNEGSKA (reference sequence). The trim removed 2 bases at V and 3 bases at J, leaving 5 bases unmatched. The CDR3 is 17 residues long. The CDR3 sequence: CSARPGTSGSHTGELFF. CDR3 sequence (DNA): TGCAGTGCTAGACCTGGGACTAGCGGGAGTCACACCGGGGAGCTGTTTTTT.

This clonotype was counted many times. This rearrangement joins TRBV12-3 or TRBV12-4 to TRBJ1-4, with 7 bases matching TRBD1. The CDR3 length is 15 residues. Trimming cost V 4 bases and J 4 bases; bases outside gene matches: 6. The CDR3 coding sequence is TGTGCCAGCAGTTCAAACAGGGGTGATAATGAAAAACTGTTTTTT. It codes for CASSSNRGDNEKLFF.

In its sample, this clonotype was seen once. A single base separates this from a much larger clone, so it may be a read error. The chain uses TRBV2 and TRBJ1-1; possible D gene TRBD1, 5 bases. The CDR3 extends over 15 amino acids. In germline, CDR1 is SNHLY, CDR2 FYNNEI. The CDR3 DNA is TGTGCCAGCGGAAAATCAGGGACGGTGGGGACTGAAGCTCTCTTT. Protein product: CASGKSGTVGTEALF.

This clonotype was detected many times. The V call is TRBV15, the J call TRBJ2-2; D call uncertain. The CDR3 extends over 14 amino acids. The germline V gene has CDR1 LNHNV and CDR2 YYDKDF (reference sequence). V gave up 4 bases and J gave up 0 bases, with 6 bases separating them. The CDR3 bases are TGTGCCACCAGCATTGAACCGAACACCGGGGAGCTGTTTTTT. Translating it yields CATSIEPNTGELFF.

Many counts were recorded for this clonotype. The chain joins TRBV5-1 to TRBJ2-2; D remains ambiguous. V shed 4 bases and J shed 4 bases, with 14 bases lying between them. CDR3 size: 15 residues. Looked up from germline, CDR1 is SGHRS and CDR2 is YFSETQ. The CDR3 nucleotides are TGCGCCAGCAGCCTTTTTCTCCTGGGCACCGGGGAGCTGTTTTTT. It codes for CASSLFLLGTGELFF.